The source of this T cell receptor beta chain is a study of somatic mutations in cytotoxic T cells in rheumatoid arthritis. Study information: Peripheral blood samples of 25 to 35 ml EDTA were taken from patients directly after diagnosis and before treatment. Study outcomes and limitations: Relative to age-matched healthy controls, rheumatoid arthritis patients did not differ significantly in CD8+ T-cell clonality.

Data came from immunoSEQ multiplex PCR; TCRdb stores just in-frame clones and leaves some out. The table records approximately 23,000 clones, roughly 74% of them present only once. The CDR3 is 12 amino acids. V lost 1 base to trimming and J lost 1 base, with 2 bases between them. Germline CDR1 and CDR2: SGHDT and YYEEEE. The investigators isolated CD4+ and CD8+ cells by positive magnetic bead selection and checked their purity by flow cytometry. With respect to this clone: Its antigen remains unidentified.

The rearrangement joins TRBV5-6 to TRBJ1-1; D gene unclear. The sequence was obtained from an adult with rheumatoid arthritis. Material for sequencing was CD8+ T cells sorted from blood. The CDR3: CASSLWNTEAFF. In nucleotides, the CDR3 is TGTGCCAGCAGCTTGTGGAACACTGAAGCTTTCTTT.